A selection of T cell receptor beta chains follows, all from one sample in a study of blood T cells in healthy people across ages. TCRdb re-called the 5' RACE reads through MiXCR, storing one row per CDR3 protein. The sample shows around 1.5 million distinct CDR3 sequences, approximately 40% of them seen only once. Sequencing was performed on blood. The receptors come from a woman under 30 in good health. Both conserved end residues are part of each CDR3. A D gene is named only where the DNA matches it firmly. Clone size is given for some rows only: seen once, a few or many times, or a class if the clone is expanded.

abundance,v_gene,j_gene,d_gene,CDR3aa,CDR3nt
few,TRBV12-3/TRBV12-4,TRBJ2-7,.,CATLPRRGDYNEQYF,TGTGCCACCCTCCCAAGGCGGGGTGACTACAATGAGCAGTACTTC
.,TRBV20-1,TRBJ1-2,.,CSVHRDQLKMGGYTF,TGCAGTGTTCACCGGGACCAATTAAAAATGGGAGGCTACACCTTC
.,TRBV6-1,TRBJ2-7,TRBD2,CASTRGVSRFRSYNEQYF,TGTGCCAGCACCCGGGGGGTATCACGATTTCGGTCCTACAATGAGCAGTACTTC
once,TRBV10-3,TRBJ1-1,.,CAIDAGMNTEAFF,TGTGCCATCGACGCAGGGATGAACACTGAAGCTTTCTTT
.,TRBV7-9,TRBJ2-1,TRBD2,CASSLGTSGRGQFF,TGTGCCAGCAGCTTGGGGACTAGCGGGAGAGGTCAGTTCTTC
.,TRBV30,TRBJ2-1,TRBD2,CAWAGLAYNEQFF,TGTGCCTGGGCGGGACTAGCCTACAATGAGCAGTTCTTC
.,TRBV20-1,TRBJ2-3,.,CSASGGPFPDTQYF,TGCAGTGCTTCGGGTGGCCCCTTCCCAGATACGCAGTATTTT
.,TRBV20-1,TRBJ2-1,TRBD2,CSAQTSGLASNEQFF,TGCAGTGCGCAAACCTCGGGACTAGCAAGCAATGAGCAGTTCTTC
few,TRBV7-2,TRBJ2-4,TRBD1,CASSLVGQNLAKNIQYF,TGTGCCAGCAGCTTAGTGGGACAGAACCTAGCCAAAAACATTCAGTACTTC
few,TRBV29-1,TRBJ2-7,.,CSVFRDGSYEQYF,TGCAGCGTTTTCAGGGACGGCTCCTACGAGCAGTACTTC
.,TRBV6-2/TRBV6-3,TRBJ2-3,.,CASSSSWEIDTQYF,TGTGCCAGCAGTTCTAGTTGGGAGATAGATACGCAGTATTTT
.,TRBV6-2/TRBV6-3,TRBJ2-1,.,CASASGDSYNEQFF,TGTGCCAGCGCCTCGGGGGATTCCTACAATGAGCAGTTCTTC
.,TRBV20-1,TRBJ1-4,.,CSAPRPGATNEKLFF,TGCAGTGCACCGAGACCGGGGGCAACTAATGAAAAACTGTTTTTT
.,TRBV6-5,TRBJ2-7,.,CASSYSGQGSEQYF,TGTGCCAGCAGTTACTCGGGGCAGGGAAGCGAGCAGTACTTC
.,TRBV4-1,TRBJ1-2,.,CASSQSSGTPAGYTF,TGCGCCAGCAGCCAGTCGAGTGGGACGCCTGCAGGCTACACCTTC
.,TRBV11-2,TRBJ2-1,TRBD2,CASSSRTSMNEQFF,TGTGCCAGCAGCTCCCGGACTAGCATGAATGAGCAGTTCTTC
.,TRBV12-3/TRBV12-4,TRBJ1-3,.,CASSLAGKAGNTIYF,TGTGCCAGCAGTTTGGCAGGGAAGGCTGGAAACACCATATATTTT
.,TRBV5-1,TRBJ2-7,.,CASSRDREQYF,TGCGCCAGCAGCCGGGACCGCGAGCAGTACTTC
.,TRBV20-1,TRBJ1-1,.,CTTLAGGAEAFF,TGCACCACTCTGGCGGGAGGCGCTGAAGCTTTCTTT
few,TRBV5-5,TRBJ2-7,.,CASSLGTAWTPYEQYF,TGTGCCAGCAGCTTGGGGACAGCTTGGACCCCCTACGAGCAGTACTTC
.,TRBV7-2,TRBJ2-1,TRBD2,CASSVPRLAGDNEQFF,TGTGCCAGCAGCGTTCCTAGACTAGCGGGGGACAATGAGCAGTTCTTC
few,TRBV29-1,TRBJ1-2,TRBD1,CSVGGGEGYTF,TGCAGCGTTGGAGGGGGCGAAGGCTACACCTTC
.,TRBV29-1,TRBJ2-7,TRBD2,CNVPGLAHYEQYF,TGCAACGTCCCGGGACTAGCCCACTACGAGCAGTACTTC
.,TRBV20-1,TRBJ2-5,.,CSALRNQETQYF,TGCAGTGCTCTCCGTAACCAAGAGACCCAGTACTTC
few,TRBV4-1,TRBJ1-2,.,CASSQVPGVGYGYTF,TGCGCCAGCAGCCAAGTTCCAGGGGTTGGCTATGGCTACACCTTC
.,TRBV4-1,TRBJ1-2,TRBD1,CASSQESRGTGHGYTF,TGCGCCAGCAGCCAGGAATCTCGCGGGACAGGGCATGGCTACACCTTC
.,TRBV12-3/TRBV12-4,TRBJ2-7,TRBD2,CASSFKTSGSYEQYF,TGTGCCAGCAGTTTTAAGACTAGCGGGAGCTACGAGCAGTACTTC
many,TRBV5-5,TRBJ1-1,.,CASSLERAGDTEAFF,TGTGCCAGCAGCTTGGAAAGGGCGGGGGACACTGAAGCTTTCTTT
.,TRBV3-1,TRBJ1-1,TRBD1,CASSQVSGGEAFF,TGTGCCAGCAGCCAGGTGTCAGGGGGGGAAGCTTTCTTT
few,TRBV5-1,TRBJ2-3,TRBD1,CASSLGGQVSDTQYF,TGCGCCAGCAGCTTGGGAGGACAGGTTTCTGATACGCAGTATTTT
.,TRBV12-3/TRBV12-4,TRBJ2-7,TRBD2,CASSLALAGGRWEQYF,TGTGCCAGCAGTTTAGCTCTAGCGGGAGGACGATGGGAGCAGTACTTC
few,TRBV20-1,TRBJ2-1,.,CSAREFYNEQFF,TGCAGTGCTAGGGAGTTTTACAATGAGCAGTTCTTC
.,TRBV28,TRBJ1-2,.,CASSLGWGPANYGYTF,TGTGCCAGCAGTTTAGGTTGGGGCCCGGCTAACTATGGCTACACCTTC